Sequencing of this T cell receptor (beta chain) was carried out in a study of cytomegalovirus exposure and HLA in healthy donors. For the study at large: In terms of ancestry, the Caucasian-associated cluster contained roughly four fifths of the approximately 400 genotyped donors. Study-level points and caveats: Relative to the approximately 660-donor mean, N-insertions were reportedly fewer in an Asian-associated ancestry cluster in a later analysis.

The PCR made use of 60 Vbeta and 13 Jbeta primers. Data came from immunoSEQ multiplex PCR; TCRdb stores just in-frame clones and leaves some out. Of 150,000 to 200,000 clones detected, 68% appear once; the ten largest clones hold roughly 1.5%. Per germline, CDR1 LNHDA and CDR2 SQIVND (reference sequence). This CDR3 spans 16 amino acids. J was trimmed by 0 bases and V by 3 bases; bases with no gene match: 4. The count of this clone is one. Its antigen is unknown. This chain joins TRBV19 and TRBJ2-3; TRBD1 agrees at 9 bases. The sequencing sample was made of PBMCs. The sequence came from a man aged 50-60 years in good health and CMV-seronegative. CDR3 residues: CASSMGQGHSTDTQYF. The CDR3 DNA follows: TGTGCCAGTAGTATGGGACAGGGCCATAGCACAGATACGCAGTATTTT.